This TCR beta chain was retrieved from a study of blood T cell repertoires in COVID-19. Assay used: immunoSEQ multiplex PCR; TCRdb lists only in-frame clones, some missing. The sample yields approximately 190,000 clones, around four fifths seen once. From germline, CDR1 is LNHDA and CDR2 SQIVND (reference sequence). The V gene lost 3 bases and the J gene lost 3 bases, with 6 bases spanning the gap. The CDR3 has 13 residues. Specimen: peripheral blood. The TCR was taken from a man aged 30-40 years with active or convalescent COVID-19. The V and J genes are TRBV19 and TRBJ1-3; no definite D call. CDR3 residues: CASSMGDGNTIYF. The CDR3, as DNA: TGTGCCAGTAGTATGGGAGATGGAAACACCATATATTTT.